The sequence of this TCR beta chain was determined in a study of blood T cell repertoires in COVID-19. Under the authors' procedure: Amplification of reference gene primers was used by the study to estimate nucleated cell counts. Some clones are missing from TCRdb's copy, which holds only in-frame ones; the method was immunoSEQ multiplex PCR. For V, J and clone size, that table is used; D and trimming come from the DNA. The sample has approximately 220,000 clones, 80% to 85% seen once. V shed 5 bases and J 7 bases; nucleotides not matched to a gene: 9. The CDR3 contains 14 residues. The germline gives CDR1 SGHNT, CDR2 YENEEA. Symptom resolution, clearance, or two negative PCRs marked donors in Cohort 3 as recovered.

The chain recombines TRBV11-3 with TRBJ2-7; 9 bases are shared with TRBD1. Material: PBMCs or T cells enriched from blood (not recorded which). This TCR was sampled from a woman aged 40 to 50 who had recovered from COVID-19. CDR3 coding DNA: TGTGCCAGCAGCATGCTACAGGGGGCTCAAGAGCAGTACGTC. As protein: CASSMLQGAQEQYV.